This TCR beta chain is from a study of T cell repertoires in cytomegalovirus infection. In TCRdb, the reads were re-called with MiXCR into one record per CDR3 protein. The table includes 200,000 to 300,000 distinct CDR3 sequences, around 8.7% detected once. The CDR3 extends over 14 amino acids. CDR1 SQVTM and CDR2 ANQGSEA come from the germline V gene. Trimming left V 7 bases short and J 3 bases short, with 17 bases between. The receptor comes from a human donor in good health (CMV status not recorded). Some clones in this sample may be carry-over from other donors' samples. Sequenced material: PBMCs. The rearrangement uses TRBV29-1 and TRBJ2-3; D is possibly TRBD1 or TRBD2 (5 bases each). CDR3 amino acids: CSGGRRENTDTQYF. CDR3 DNA: TGCAGCGGGGGCCGCAGGGAGAATACAGATACGCAGTATTTT.